This record looks at one T cell receptor beta chain sequence and its context. Its antigen is still unknown. Germline CDR1 reads PRHDT; CDR2 reads FYEKMQ (reference sequence). V shed 2 bases and J shed 7 bases, with 18 bases lying between them. This CDR3 has 15 amino acids. This sample is drawn from a study of OX40 agonist ivuxolimab in advanced cancers. The study, taken as a whole, reports: The study observed clonal expansion of CD4+ and CD8+ blood T cells by week 6 at 0.1 to 3.0 mg/kg.

TCRdb's copy holds only in-frame clones and misses some; the assay was immunoSEQ multiplex PCR. The sample contains roughly 90,000 clones, approximately 90% of which appear only once. The chain carries TRBV13 and TRBJ2-7; perhaps TRBD1 as D (7 bases). The TCR comes from an adult with an advanced solid tumor such as melanoma, head and neck, liver or kidney cancer. This sample comprised CD4+ or CD8+ T cells sorted from blood, obtained in a trial of the OX40 agonist ivuxolimab. The CDR3 DNA reads TGTGCCAGCAGCTTAAGCGGGCAGGGGGTGGTGGAGCAGTACTTC. Amino acid sequence: CASSLSGQGVVEQYF. Supplemented by reference TRBV13 and TRBJ2-7, the full variable domain reads AAGVIQSPRHLIKEKRETATLKCYPIPRHDTVYWYQQGPGQDPQFLISFYEKMQSDKGSIPDRFSAQQFSDYHSELNMSSLELGDSALYFCASSLSGQGVVEQYFGPGTRLTVT.